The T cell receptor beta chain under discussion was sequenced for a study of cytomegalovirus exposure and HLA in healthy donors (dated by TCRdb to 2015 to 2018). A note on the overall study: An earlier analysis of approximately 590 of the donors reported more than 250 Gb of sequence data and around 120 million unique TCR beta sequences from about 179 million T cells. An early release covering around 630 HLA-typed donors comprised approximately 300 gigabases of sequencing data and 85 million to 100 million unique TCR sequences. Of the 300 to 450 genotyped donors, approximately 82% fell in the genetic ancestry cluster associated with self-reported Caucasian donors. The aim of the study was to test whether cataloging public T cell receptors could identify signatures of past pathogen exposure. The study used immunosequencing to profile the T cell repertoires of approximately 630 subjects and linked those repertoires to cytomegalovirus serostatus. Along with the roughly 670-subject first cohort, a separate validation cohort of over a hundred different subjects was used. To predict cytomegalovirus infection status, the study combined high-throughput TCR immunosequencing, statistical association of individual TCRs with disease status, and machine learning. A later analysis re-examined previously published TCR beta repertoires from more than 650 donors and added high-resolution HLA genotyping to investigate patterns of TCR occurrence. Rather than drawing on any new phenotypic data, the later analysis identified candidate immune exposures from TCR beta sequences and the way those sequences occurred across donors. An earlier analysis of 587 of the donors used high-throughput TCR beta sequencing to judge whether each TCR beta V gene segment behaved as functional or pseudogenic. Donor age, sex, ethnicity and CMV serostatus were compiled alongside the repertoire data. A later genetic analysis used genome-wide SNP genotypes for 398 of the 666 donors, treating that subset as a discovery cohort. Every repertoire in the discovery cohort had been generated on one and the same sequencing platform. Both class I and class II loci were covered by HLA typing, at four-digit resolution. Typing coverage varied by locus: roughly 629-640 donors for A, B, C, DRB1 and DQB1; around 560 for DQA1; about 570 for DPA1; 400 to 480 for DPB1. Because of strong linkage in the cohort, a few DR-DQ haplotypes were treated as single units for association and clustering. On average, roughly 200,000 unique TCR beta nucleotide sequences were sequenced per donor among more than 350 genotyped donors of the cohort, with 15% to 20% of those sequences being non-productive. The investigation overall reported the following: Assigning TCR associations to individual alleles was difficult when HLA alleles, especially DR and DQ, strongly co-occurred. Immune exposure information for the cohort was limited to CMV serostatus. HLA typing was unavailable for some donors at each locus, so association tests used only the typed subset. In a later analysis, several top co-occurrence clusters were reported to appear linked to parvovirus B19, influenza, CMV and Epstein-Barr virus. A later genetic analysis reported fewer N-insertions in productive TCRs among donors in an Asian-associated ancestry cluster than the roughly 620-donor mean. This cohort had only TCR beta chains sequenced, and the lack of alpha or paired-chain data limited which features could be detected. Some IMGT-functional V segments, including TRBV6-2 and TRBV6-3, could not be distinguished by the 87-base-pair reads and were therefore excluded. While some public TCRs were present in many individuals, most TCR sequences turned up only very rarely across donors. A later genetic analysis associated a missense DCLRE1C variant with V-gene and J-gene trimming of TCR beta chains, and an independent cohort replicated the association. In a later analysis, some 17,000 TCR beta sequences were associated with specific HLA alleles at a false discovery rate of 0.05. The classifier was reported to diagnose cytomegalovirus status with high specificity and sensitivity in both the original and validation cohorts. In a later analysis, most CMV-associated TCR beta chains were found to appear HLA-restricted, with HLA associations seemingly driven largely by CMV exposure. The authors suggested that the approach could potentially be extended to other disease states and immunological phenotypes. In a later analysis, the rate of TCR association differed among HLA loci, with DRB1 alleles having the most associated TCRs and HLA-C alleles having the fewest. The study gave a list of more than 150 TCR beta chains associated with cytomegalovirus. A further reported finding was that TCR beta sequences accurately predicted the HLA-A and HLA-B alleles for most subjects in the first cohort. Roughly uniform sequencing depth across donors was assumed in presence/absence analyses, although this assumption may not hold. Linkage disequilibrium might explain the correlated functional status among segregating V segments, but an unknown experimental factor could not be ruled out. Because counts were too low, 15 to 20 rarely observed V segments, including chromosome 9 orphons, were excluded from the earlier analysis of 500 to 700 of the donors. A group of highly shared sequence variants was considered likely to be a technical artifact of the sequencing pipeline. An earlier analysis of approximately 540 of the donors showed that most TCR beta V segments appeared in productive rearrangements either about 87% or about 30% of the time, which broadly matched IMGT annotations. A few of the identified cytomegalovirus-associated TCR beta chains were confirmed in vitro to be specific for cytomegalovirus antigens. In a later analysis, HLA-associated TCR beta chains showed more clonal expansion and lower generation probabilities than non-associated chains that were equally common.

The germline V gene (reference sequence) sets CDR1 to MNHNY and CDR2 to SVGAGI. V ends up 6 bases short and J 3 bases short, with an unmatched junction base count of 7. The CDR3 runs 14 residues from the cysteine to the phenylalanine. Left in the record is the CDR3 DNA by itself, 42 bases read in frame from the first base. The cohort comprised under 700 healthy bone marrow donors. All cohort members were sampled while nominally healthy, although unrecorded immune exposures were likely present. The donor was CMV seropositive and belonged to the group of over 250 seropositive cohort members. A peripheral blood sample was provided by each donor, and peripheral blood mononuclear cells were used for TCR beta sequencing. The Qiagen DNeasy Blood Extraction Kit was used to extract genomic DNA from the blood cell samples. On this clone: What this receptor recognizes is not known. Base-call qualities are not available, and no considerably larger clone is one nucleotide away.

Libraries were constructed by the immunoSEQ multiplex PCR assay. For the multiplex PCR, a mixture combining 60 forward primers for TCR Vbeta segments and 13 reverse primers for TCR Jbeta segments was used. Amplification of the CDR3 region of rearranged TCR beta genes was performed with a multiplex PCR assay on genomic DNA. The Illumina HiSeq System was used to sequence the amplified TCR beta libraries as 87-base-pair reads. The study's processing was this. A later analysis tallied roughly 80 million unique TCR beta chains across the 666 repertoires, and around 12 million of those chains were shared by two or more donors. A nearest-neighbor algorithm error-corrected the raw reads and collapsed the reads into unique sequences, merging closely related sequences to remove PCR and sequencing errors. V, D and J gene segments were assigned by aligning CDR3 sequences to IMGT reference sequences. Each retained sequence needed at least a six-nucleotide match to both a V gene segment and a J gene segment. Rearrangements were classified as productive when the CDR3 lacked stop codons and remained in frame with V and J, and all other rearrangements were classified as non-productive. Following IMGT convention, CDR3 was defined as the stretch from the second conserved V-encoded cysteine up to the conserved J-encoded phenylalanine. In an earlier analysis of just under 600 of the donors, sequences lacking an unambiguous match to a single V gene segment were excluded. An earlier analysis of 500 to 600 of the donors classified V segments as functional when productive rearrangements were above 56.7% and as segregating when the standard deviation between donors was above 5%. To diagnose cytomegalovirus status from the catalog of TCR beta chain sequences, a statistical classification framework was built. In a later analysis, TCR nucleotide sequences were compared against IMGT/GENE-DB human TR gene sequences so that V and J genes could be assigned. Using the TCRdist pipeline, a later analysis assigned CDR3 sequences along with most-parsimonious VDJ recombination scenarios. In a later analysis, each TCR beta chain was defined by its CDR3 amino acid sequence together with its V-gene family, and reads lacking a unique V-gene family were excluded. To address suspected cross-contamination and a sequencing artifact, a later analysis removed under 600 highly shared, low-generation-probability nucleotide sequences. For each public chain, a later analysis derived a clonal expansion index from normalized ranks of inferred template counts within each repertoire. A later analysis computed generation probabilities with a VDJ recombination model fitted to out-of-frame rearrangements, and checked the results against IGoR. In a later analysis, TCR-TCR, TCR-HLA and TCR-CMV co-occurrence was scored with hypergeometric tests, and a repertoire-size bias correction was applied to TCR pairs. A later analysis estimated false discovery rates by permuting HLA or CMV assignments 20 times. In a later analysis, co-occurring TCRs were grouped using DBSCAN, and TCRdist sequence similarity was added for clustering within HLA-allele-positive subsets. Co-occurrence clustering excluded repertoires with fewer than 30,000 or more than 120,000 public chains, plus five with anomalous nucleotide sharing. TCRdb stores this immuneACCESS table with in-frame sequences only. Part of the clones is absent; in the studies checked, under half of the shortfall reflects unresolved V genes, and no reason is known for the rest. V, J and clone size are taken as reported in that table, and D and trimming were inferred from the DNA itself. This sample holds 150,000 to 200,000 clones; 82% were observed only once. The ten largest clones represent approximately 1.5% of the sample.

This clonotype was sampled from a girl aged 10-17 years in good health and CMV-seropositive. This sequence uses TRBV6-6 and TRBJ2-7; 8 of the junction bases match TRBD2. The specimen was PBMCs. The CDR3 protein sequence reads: CASSRTSWGYEQYF. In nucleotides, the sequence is TGTGCCAGCAGCCGGACTAGCTGGGGCTACGAGCAGTACTTC.